The present T cell receptor beta chain was sequenced within a study of blood T cell repertoires in COVID-19. Background on the study: T cells, B-cell-depleted T cells, or PBMCs supplied cDNA or gDNA.

The CDR3 is 18 residues long. The junction had 9 bases not matched to a gene; V was cut back by 3 bases and J by 2 bases. Per the germline V gene, CDR1 is MGHRA and CDR2 is YSYEKL. Individuals aged about 18 to 100 years were recruited from roughly 23 US areas. Self-reported history from a screening survey and questionnaire set each donor's cohort. Here immunoSEQ multiplex PCR was the method, and the copy in TCRdb shows in-frame clones only, minus some. The data contain fewer than 350,000 clones, approximately 81% of them singletons. Input material: PBMCs or T cells enriched from blood (not recorded which). The source is a woman aged 30 to 39 who had been exposed to COVID-19. V and J are TRBV4-1 and TRBJ2-7, with 14 bases matching TRBD2. The CDR3 DNA follows: TGCGCCAGCAGCCAGACGCGACTAGCGGGGGGGACGACCTACGAGCAGTACTTC. Protein product: CASSQTRLAGGTTYEQYF.